The rows below give T cell receptor beta chains drawn from one sample of a study of technical replicates of blood from several donors. Generated by immunoSEQ multiplex PCR, the TCRdb table keeps only in-frame clones and is missing some. The data contain some 54,000 clones, 93% of them seen just once; the ten biggest clones take up less than 4.5%. Sequences were obtained from PBMCs. The receptors originated from a human donor in good health. Some clones in this sample may be carry-over from other donors' samples. CDR3s include the opening cysteine and the closing phenylalanine or tryptophan. A D gene is named only where the DNA matches it firmly. Clone size appears in some rows only: once, few, many, or a class for an expanded clone.

j_call d_call clone_size v_call cdr3_nt cdr3_aa
TRBJ2-1 NA NA TRBV12-5 TGTGCTAGTGGTCCAAGGACAGCTTACAATGAGCAGTTCTTC CASGPRTAYNEQFF
TRBJ2-1 TRBD2 NA TRBV6-5 TGTGCCAGCAGTTACCGAGGCGGGGGGGCCAGGAATGAGCAGTTCTTC CASSYRGGGARNEQFF
TRBJ2-7 NA NA TRBV5-5 TGTGCCAGCAGCGAGAGACAGGCCTCCTACGAGCAGTACTTC CASSERQASYEQYF
TRBJ1-2 NA NA TRBV11-1 TGTGCCAGCAGCTTAGGAGGGGGCTATGGCTACACCTTC CASSLGGGYGYTF
TRBJ2-1 TRBD1 NA TRBV5-1 TGCGCCAGCAGCTTGGCCGGTACAGGGGGTGGGAATGAGCAGTTCTTC CASSLAGTGGGNEQFF
TRBJ1-1 NA NA TRBV6-4 TGTGCCAGCAGTGCCGACAGGAACACTGAAGCTTTCTTT CASSADRNTEAFF
TRBJ1-2 NA NA TRBV4-3 TGCGCCAGCAGCCAAGTTCTGGGGCAGGGTTACTACACCTTC CASSQVLGQGYYTF
TRBJ2-7 TRBD2 NA TRBV2 TGTGCCAGCACTGAAACTAGCGGGAGGTACGAGCAGTACTTC CASTETSGRYEQYF
TRBJ2-3 NA once TRBV29-1 TGCAGCGTTGTGAGGAGTAGCACAGATACGCAGTATTTT CSVVRSSTDTQYF
TRBJ2-3 TRBD2 NA TRBV4-2 TGTGCCAGCAGCCAAGGAACGGCTAGCGGTGCTAGCACAGATACGCAGTATTTT CASSQGTASGASTDTQYF
TRBJ2-6 TRBD1 once TRBV6-6 TGTGCCAGCAGCCCCGACAGGGGGGCTGGGGCCAACGTCCTGACTTTC CASSPDRGAGANVLTF
TRBJ2-3 NA NA TRBV7-3 TGTGCCAGCAGCCCAGATAACTACGGCTATACGCAGTATTTT CASSPDNYGYTQYF
TRBJ2-7 NA NA TRBV13 TGTGCCAGCAGCTCCGGCGGCGTCGAGCAGTACTTC CASSSGGVEQYF
TRBJ2-6 NA NA TRBV7-8 TGTGCCAGCAGCAACCAGGGGACCCCCTCTGGGGCCAACGTCCTGACTTTC CASSNQGTPSGANVLTF
TRBJ2-1 NA NA TRBV4-2 TGTGCCAGCAGCGGTAGCGGAGGACTTGAGCAGTTCTTC CASSGSGGLEQFF
TRBJ1-5 TRBD1 once TRBV7-2 TGTGCCAGCAGCCTACAGGGGAATAGCAATCAGCCCCAGCATTTT CASSLQGNSNQPQHF
TRBJ1-5 NA NA TRBV6-1 TGTGCCACCGAACGGGGGACCATCAATCAGCCCCAGCATTTT CATERGTINQPQHF
TRBJ1-2 NA NA TRBV7-2 TGTGCCAGCAGCTTAAGTCAGGATGGAGGCTACACCTTC CASSLSQDGGYTF
TRBJ1-3 NA NA TRBV5-4 TGTGCCAGCAGCCTAGCTGAGGGTAGCTCTGGAAACACCATATATTTT CASSLAEGSSGNTIYF
TRBJ2-1 NA once TRBV11-1 TGTGCCAGCAGCTTAAATGGACAGAGTTACAATGAGCAGTTCTTC CASSLNGQSYNEQFF
TRBJ1-3 NA NA TRBV4-3 TGCGCCAGCAGCCCCACCGGGTATGGAAACACCATATATTTT CASSPTGYGNTIYF
TRBJ1-3 NA once TRBV9 TGTGCCAGCAGTTACACCACTGGGGGCGCCCCTGGAAACACCATATATTTT CASSYTTGGAPGNTIYF
TRBJ1-1 NA NA TRBV27 TGTGCCAGCAGTTTATTGGGAGACGCCGGTATGGGCACTGAAGCTTTCTTT CASSLLGDAGMGTEAFF
TRBJ1-4 TRBD1 once TRBV27 TGTGCCAGCAGTCCTTCCTTCGGACAGGGGGAAAAACTGTTTTTT CASSPSFGQGEKLFF
TRBJ1-2 NA NA TRBV25-1 TGTGCCAGCAGTGAACTCCGGGACTCCGGAGGGGACTATGGCTACACCTTC CASSELRDSGGDYGYTF
TRBJ2-1 NA NA TRBV13 TGTGCCAGCAACCGAGCGGACAGCTCCTACAATGAGCAGTTCTTC CASNRADSSYNEQFF
TRBJ2-5 TRBD2 NA TRBV9 TGTGCCAGCAGCGCGTGGGGGTCGGTAGCGGGGGAGACCCAGTACTTC CASSAWGSVAGETQYF
TRBJ2-4 TRBD2 NA TRBV7-9 TGTGCCAGCAGCTTTGGAGCGGGGGGGGTAAACATTCAGTACTTC CASSFGAGGVNIQYF
TRBJ2-7 NA NA TRBV6-5 TGTGCCAGCAGGAGGGGAGGCGAGCAGTACTTC CASRRGGEQYF
TRBJ2-2 TRBD2 NA TRBV4-1 TGCGCCAGCAGCCACCCCAGAACGGGCGGGAGGGCCTCTGGCACCGGGGAGCTGTTTTTT CASSHPRTGGRASGTGELFF
TRBJ2-1 TRBD2 NA TRBV4-3 TGCGCCAGCAGCCAAGTGGGTAGCGGGGCCAATGAGCAGTTCTTC CASSQVGSGANEQFF
TRBJ2-1 NA once TRBV2 TGTGCCAGCAAAGAAGGGGTGGGGCAGTTCTTC CASKEGVGQFF
TRBJ1-2 NA NA TRBV15 TGTGCCACCAGCAGAGAAGGCGGGGGAGGCTACACCTTC CATSREGGGGYTF
TRBJ2-1 TRBD2 NA TRBV5-1 TGCGCCAGCAGCTTGAGGTCCGGGGGGGCCTCCAATGAGCAGTTCTTC CASSLRSGGASNEQFF